A single T cell receptor (beta chain) is shown here with its context. As yet, its antigen is unknown. TCRdb re-called the 5' RACE reads with MiXCR, one entry per CDR3 protein. Altogether almost 600,000 distinct CDR3 sequences are present, approximately 12% being singletons, with the ten largest covering roughly 13%. The entry originates in a study of T cells after yellow fever vaccination. Findings and limits, study-wide: The CD4 compartment and the CD8 compartment contained a small share of clonotypes in common. It was the secondary response that reached its peak faster, day 5 versus 15, but it was weaker.

The receptor's source is a man aged 25-45 years who received the YFV17D yellow fever vaccine. The input for sequencing was PBMCs, taken on the day of the yellow fever booster vaccination.

The CDR3 protein is CATSDSRTGNTEAFF. The DNA of the CDR3 is TGTGCCACCAGTGATTCCCGGACAGGGAACACTGAAGCTTTCTTT. This sequence joins TRBV24-1 and TRBJ1-1; 7 nucleotides agree with TRBD1. The CDR3 extends over 15 amino acids. J lost 1 base, V lost 2 bases, and 3 bases had no gene match. Germline V gene sequence: CDR1 KGHDR, CDR2 SFDVKD.